The rows below give T cell receptor beta chains drawn from one sample of a study of blood T cell repertoires in COVID-19. Repertoires were generated with immunoSEQ multiplex PCR, while TCRdb's copy carries only in-frame clones and drops some. The top ten hold roughly a tenth of the sample, which has more than 300,000 clones, roughly 86% seen once. Sequencing input: PBMCs or T cells enriched from blood (not recorded which). The receptors were sampled from a woman in her 30s who had recovered from COVID-19. CDR3s include the opening cysteine and the closing phenylalanine or tryptophan. Each record gives: V gene, D gene, clone size, J gene, CDR3 protein, CDR3 DNA. A D gene is named only where the DNA matches it firmly. Where a row states a size, it is once, few, many or the class of an expanded clone; other rows omit it.

v_gene: TRBV13; d_gene: -; abundance: -; j_gene: TRBJ2-1; CDR3aa: CASRFGPYYNEQFF; CDR3nt: TGTGCCAGCAGATTTGGGCCTTACTACAATGAGCAGTTCTTC
v_gene: TRBV28; d_gene: TRBD1; abundance: -; j_gene: TRBJ1-2; CDR3aa: CASSTDRVGYTF; CDR3nt: TGTGCCAGCAGTACGGACAGGGTTGGCTACACCTTC
v_gene: TRBV7-2; d_gene: -; abundance: -; j_gene: TRBJ2-1; CDR3aa: CASSLRQGGEQFF; CDR3nt: TGTGCCAGCAGTTTAAGACAGGGAGGTGAGCAGTTCTTC
v_gene: TRBV28; d_gene: TRBD1; abundance: -; j_gene: TRBJ1-5; CDR3aa: CASSSGQGYKPQHF; CDR3nt: TGTGCCAGCAGTTCGGGACAGGGATATAAGCCCCAGCATTTT
v_gene: TRBV7-2; d_gene: -; abundance: -; j_gene: TRBJ1-3; CDR3aa: CASSSAGISGNTIYF; CDR3nt: TGTGCCAGCAGCTCCGCAGGAATCTCTGGAAACACCATATATTTT
v_gene: TRBV2; d_gene: -; abundance: -; j_gene: TRBJ2-5; CDR3aa: CASSSRQETQYF; CDR3nt: TGTGCCAGCAGTAGCCGGCAAGAGACCCAGTACTTC
v_gene: TRBV18; d_gene: TRBD1; abundance: -; j_gene: TRBJ2-2; CDR3aa: CASSPPTGVNTGELFF; CDR3nt: TGTGCCAGCTCACCACCGACAGGGGTAAACACCGGGGAGCTGTTTTTT
v_gene: TRBV28; d_gene: -; abundance: -; j_gene: TRBJ1-6; CDR3aa: CASIGGRGNSPLHF; CDR3nt: TGTGCCAGCATCGGGGGGCGTGGGAATTCACCCCTCCACTTT
v_gene: TRBV28; d_gene: TRBD1; abundance: -; j_gene: TRBJ2-4; CDR3aa: CASSSPGQGAAKNIQYF; CDR3nt: TGTGCCAGCAGTTCCCCTGGACAGGGGGCGGCCAAAAACATTCAGTACTTC
v_gene: TRBV29-1; d_gene: -; abundance: -; j_gene: TRBJ1-1; CDR3aa: CSIEDGGTEAFF; CDR3nt: TGCAGCATTGAGGATGGGGGGACTGAAGCTTTCTTT
v_gene: TRBV20-1; d_gene: -; abundance: -; j_gene: TRBJ2-7; CDR3aa: CSARSPYEQYF; CDR3nt: TGCAGTGCTAGATCCCCTTACGAGCAGTACTTC
v_gene: TRBV28; d_gene: -; abundance: few; j_gene: TRBJ1-2; CDR3aa: CASRDQQGDYGYTF; CDR3nt: TGTGCCAGCAGGGATCAACAGGGAGACTATGGCTACACCTTC
v_gene: TRBV10-3; d_gene: TRBD1; abundance: -; j_gene: TRBJ1-3; CDR3aa: CAISEGGAKGNTIYF; CDR3nt: TGTGCCATCAGTGAAGGGGGCGCGAAAGGAAACACCATATATTTT
v_gene: TRBV5-1; d_gene: -; abundance: -; j_gene: TRBJ1-3; CDR3aa: CASSLAGGSGNTIYF; CDR3nt: TGCGCCAGCAGCTTGGCAGGTGGATCTGGAAACACCATATATTTT
v_gene: TRBV6-1; d_gene: -; abundance: -; j_gene: TRBJ1-5; CDR3aa: CASRPDGWANQPQHF; CDR3nt: TGTGCCAGCAGGCCCGACGGTTGGGCAAATCAGCCCCAGCATTTT
v_gene: TRBV10-2; d_gene: -; abundance: -; j_gene: TRBJ2-7; CDR3aa: CASSERGFQAYEQYF; CDR3nt: TGCGCCAGCAGTGAAAGGGGTTTCCAAGCCTACGAGCAGTACTTC
v_gene: TRBV2; d_gene: -; abundance: -; j_gene: TRBJ1-1; CDR3aa: CASSAYRERLGAFF; CDR3nt: TGTGCCAGCAGCGCATACAGGGAGCGCTTAGGAGCTTTCTTT
v_gene: TRBV7-9; d_gene: TRBD1; abundance: few; j_gene: TRBJ2-7; CDR3aa: CASSPRQGRYEQYF; CDR3nt: TGTGCCAGCAGCCCCCGACAGGGCCGCTACGAGCAGTACTTC
v_gene: TRBV28; d_gene: TRBD1; abundance: -; j_gene: TRBJ1-4; CDR3aa: CASIDRGGPRGEKLFF; CDR3nt: TGTGCCAGCATTGACAGGGGAGGACCACGCGGTGAAAAACTGTTTTTT
v_gene: TRBV28; d_gene: TRBD1; abundance: -; j_gene: TRBJ1-2; CDR3aa: CASSERQGAQGGYTF; CDR3nt: TGTGCCAGCAGTGAACGACAGGGGGCGCAAGGTGGCTACACCTTC
v_gene: TRBV28; d_gene: TRBD1; abundance: -; j_gene: TRBJ2-7; CDR3aa: CASSSPGQGVYEQYF; CDR3nt: TGTGCCAGCAGTTCGCCGGGACAGGGGGTTTACGAGCAGTACTTC
v_gene: TRBV19; d_gene: -; abundance: -; j_gene: TRBJ1-6; CDR3aa: CASRVSYNSPLHF; CDR3nt: TGTGCCAGCAGGGTCTCCTATAATTCACCCCTCCACTTT
v_gene: TRBV30; d_gene: -; abundance: -; j_gene: TRBJ1-1; CDR3aa: CAWSVRSGLINTEAFF; CDR3nt: TGTGCCTGGAGTGTACGATCTGGGCTGATCAACACTGAAGCTTTCTTT
v_gene: TRBV29-1; d_gene: -; abundance: -; j_gene: TRBJ1-6; CDR3aa: CSVCQGRGSPLHF; CDR3nt: TGCAGCGTCTGTCAGGGTCGAGGTTCACCCCTCCACTTT
v_gene: TRBV6-1; d_gene: TRBD2; abundance: -; j_gene: TRBJ2-5; CDR3aa: CASSEFAGGQETQYF; CDR3nt: TGTGCCAGCAGTGAATTCGCGGGGGGCCAAGAGACCCAGTACTTC
v_gene: TRBV5-5; d_gene: TRBD2; abundance: -; j_gene: TRBJ2-1; CDR3aa: CASSSTSGSIHEQFF; CDR3nt: TGTGCCAGCAGCTCGACTAGCGGGAGCATCCATGAGCAGTTCTTC
v_gene: TRBV4-1; d_gene: TRBD1; abundance: -; j_gene: TRBJ1-5; CDR3aa: CASSQEVLAGTGNQPQHF; CDR3nt: TGCGCCAGCAGCCAAGAAGTCCTGGCCGGGACAGGGAATCAGCCCCAGCATTTT
v_gene: TRBV27; d_gene: TRBD1; abundance: -; j_gene: TRBJ1-2; CDR3aa: CASSFTGQTYGYTF; CDR3nt: TGTGCCAGCAGTTTTACGGGACAGACCTATGGCTACACCTTC
v_gene: TRBV27; d_gene: -; abundance: few; j_gene: TRBJ2-2; CDR3aa: CASSQNTGELFF; CDR3nt: TGTGCCAGCAGCCAAAACACCGGGGAGCTGTTTTTT
v_gene: TRBV4-3; d_gene: -; abundance: -; j_gene: TRBJ1-5; CDR3aa: CASSLERLDQPQHF; CDR3nt: TGCGCCAGCAGCCTTGAGAGACTCGACCAGCCCCAGCATTTT
v_gene: TRBV29-1; d_gene: TRBD1; abundance: -; j_gene: TRBJ1-1; CDR3aa: CSVGLGGNTEAFF; CDR3nt: TGCAGCGTTGGTTTAGGGGGCAACACTGAAGCTTTCTTT
v_gene: TRBV7-9; d_gene: TRBD1; abundance: -; j_gene: TRBJ1-2; CDR3aa: CASSPTGTVYGYTF; CDR3nt: TGTGCCAGCAGCCCTACCGGGACAGTTTATGGCTACACCTTC
v_gene: TRBV29-1; d_gene: TRBD1; abundance: -; j_gene: TRBJ2-1; CDR3aa: CSAPTGQGAPYEQFF; CDR3nt: TGCAGCGCCCCCACCGGACAGGGGGCCCCTTATGAGCAGTTCTTC
v_gene: TRBV6-6; d_gene: -; abundance: -; j_gene: TRBJ1-1; CDR3aa: CASSSYPGNTEAFF; CDR3nt: TGTGCCAGCAGTTCCTATCCGGGGAACACTGAAGCTTTCTTT
v_gene: TRBV6-1; d_gene: TRBD1; abundance: -; j_gene: TRBJ1-2; CDR3aa: CASGGQGPNYGYTF; CDR3nt: TGTGCCAGCGGGGGACAGGGACCAAACTATGGCTACACCTTC
v_gene: TRBV3-1/TRBV3-2; d_gene: TRBD2; abundance: -; j_gene: TRBJ2-1; CDR3aa: CASSQWGLAGETGLNEQFF; CDR3nt: TGTGCCAGCAGTCAATGGGGACTAGCGGGAGAAACGGGCTTAAATGAGCAGTTCTTC
v_gene: TRBV27; d_gene: -; abundance: -; j_gene: TRBJ1-1; CDR3aa: CASSQGTPGTEAFF; CDR3nt: TGTGCCAGCAGCCAGGGGACACCCGGGACTGAAGCTTTCTTT
v_gene: TRBV3-1/TRBV3-2; d_gene: TRBD2; abundance: -; j_gene: TRBJ2-5; CDR3aa: CASSLGLAGGPLKTQYF; CDR3nt: TGTGCCAGCAGCCTCGGACTAGCGGGAGGGCCGTTAAAGACCCAGTACTTC
v_gene: TRBV10-3; d_gene: TRBD1; abundance: -; j_gene: TRBJ1-4; CDR3aa: CAISETLTGAREKLFF; CDR3nt: TGTGCCATCAGTGAGACATTGACAGGGGCAAGGGAAAAACTGTTTTTT
v_gene: TRBV2; d_gene: -; abundance: -; j_gene: TRBJ1-4; CDR3aa: CASSDSRFNEKLFF; CDR3nt: TGTGCCAGCAGTGATAGTCGATTTAATGAAAAACTGTTTTTT
v_gene: TRBV5-8; d_gene: TRBD2; abundance: -; j_gene: TRBJ2-5; CDR3aa: CASQLAGAIGETQYF; CDR3nt: TGTGCCAGTCAACTAGCGGGAGCCATCGGGGAGACCCAGTACTTC
v_gene: TRBV5-1; d_gene: TRBD2; abundance: -; j_gene: TRBJ2-6; CDR3aa: CASSFSIRREAISGANVLTF; CDR3nt: TGCGCCAGCAGCTTTTCGATAAGGCGGGAGGCGATTTCTGGGGCCAACGTCCTGACTTTC
v_gene: TRBV18; d_gene: TRBD1; abundance: -; j_gene: TRBJ1-1; CDR3aa: CASSPLDRGWTEAFF; CDR3nt: TGTGCCAGCTCACCACTGGACAGGGGGTGGACTGAAGCTTTCTTT
v_gene: TRBV28; d_gene: -; abundance: -; j_gene: TRBJ1-2; CDR3aa: CASSLLGAGGYTF; CDR3nt: TGTGCCAGCAGTTTATTAGGGGCAGGGGGCTACACCTTC
v_gene: TRBV5-6; d_gene: -; abundance: -; j_gene: TRBJ1-2; CDR3aa: CASSLGQGKWYGYTF; CDR3nt: TGTGCCAGCAGCTTGGGGCAGGGGAAGTGGTATGGCTACACCTTC
v_gene: TRBV27; d_gene: -; abundance: -; j_gene: TRBJ1-4; CDR3aa: CASSLNRTPNEKLFF; CDR3nt: TGTGCCAGCAGTTTAAACAGGACACCTAATGAAAAACTGTTTTTT
v_gene: TRBV6-5; d_gene: TRBD1; abundance: -; j_gene: TRBJ1-2; CDR3aa: CASSYGDSNYGYTF; CDR3nt: TGTGCCAGCAGTTACGGGGACAGCAACTATGGCTACACCTTC
v_gene: TRBV28; d_gene: -; abundance: -; j_gene: TRBJ2-2; CDR3aa: CASSLPTGNTGELFF; CDR3nt: TGTGCCAGCAGTTTACCTACAGGGAACACCGGGGAGCTGTTTTTT
v_gene: TRBV4-1; d_gene: TRBD2; abundance: -; j_gene: TRBJ2-3; CDR3aa: CASGGGLGADTQYF; CDR3nt: TGCGCCAGCGGAGGAGGACTAGGCGCAGATACGCAGTATTTT